One and the same sample provided the 3 T cell receptor beta chains below, sequenced in a study of blood T cell repertoires in COVID-19. Assay used: immunoSEQ multiplex PCR; TCRdb lists only in-frame clones, some missing. This table holds about 160,000 clones, 70% to 90% found once. Sequenced sample: peripheral blood. The receptors come from a woman in her fifties or sixties with COVID-19, enrolled during active disease.

This chain uses TRBV18 with TRBJ1-2; TRBD1 agrees at 8 bases. This CDR3 is built from 15 residues. The V gene's germline CDR1 is KGHSH and CDR2 LQKENI. J lost 4 bases, V lost 0 bases, and 4 bases had no gene match. The CDR3 loop is CASSPPAGGGYGYTF. The CDR3 DNA follows: TGTGCCAGCTCACCACCCGCAGGGGGCGGCTATGGCTACACCTTC.

The V and J genes are TRBV7-2 and TRBJ2-1, with a weak D call TRBD1 (6 bases). This CDR3 spans 12 amino acids. The V gene's germline CDR1 is SGHTA and CDR2 FQGNSA. Trimming left V 6 bases short and J 6 bases short, with 9 bases between. The CDR3 DNA follows: TGTGCCAGCAGAACACAGGGCAATGAGCAGTTCTTC. This gives the protein CASRTQGNEQFF.

This clone was observed a single time. The rearrangement joins TRBV18 to TRBJ1-2, with D unclear. The CDR3 is 14 residues long. The germline V and J ends were trimmed by 0 bases and 5 bases, with 10 bases remaining between them. In germline, CDR1 is KGHSH, CDR2 LQKENI. The CDR3 protein is CASSPPESTYGYTF. The CDR3 DNA is TGTGCCAGCTCACCACCGGAGTCCACATATGGCTACACCTTC. The entire variable domain, with the rest obtained from reference TRBV18 and TRBJ1-2, is as follows: NAGVMQNPRHLVRRRGQEARLRCSPMKGHSHVYWYRQLPEEGLKFMVYLQKENIIDESGMPKERFSAEFPKEGPSILRIQQVVRGDSAAYFCASSPPESTYGYTFGSGTRLTVV.